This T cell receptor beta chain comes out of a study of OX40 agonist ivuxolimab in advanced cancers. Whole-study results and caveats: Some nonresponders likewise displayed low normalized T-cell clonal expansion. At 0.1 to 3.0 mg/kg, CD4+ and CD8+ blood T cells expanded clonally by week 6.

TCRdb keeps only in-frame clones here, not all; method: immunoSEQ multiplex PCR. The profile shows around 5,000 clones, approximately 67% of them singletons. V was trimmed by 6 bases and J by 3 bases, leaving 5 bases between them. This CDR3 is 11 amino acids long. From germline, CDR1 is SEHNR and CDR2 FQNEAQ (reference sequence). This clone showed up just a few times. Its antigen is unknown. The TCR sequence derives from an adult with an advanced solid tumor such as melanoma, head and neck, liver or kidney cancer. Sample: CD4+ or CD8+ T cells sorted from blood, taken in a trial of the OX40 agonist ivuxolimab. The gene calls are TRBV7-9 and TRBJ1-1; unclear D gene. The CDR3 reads CASRLYTEAFF. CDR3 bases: TGTGCCAGCAGGCTATACACTGAAGCTTTCTTT.